A selection of T cell receptor beta chains follows, all from one sample in a study of shared clonotypes between healthy human individuals. Here immunoSEQ multiplex PCR was the method, and the copy in TCRdb shows in-frame clones only, minus some. The sample lists roughly 2.1 million clones, about 92% occurring once. The sequenced sample consisted of naive CD8+ T cells from PBMCs. Source of these receptors: a man between 18 and 35 years old in good health. Some clones in this sample may be carry-over from other donors' samples. The CDR3 runs from the conserved cysteine through the conserved F or W. The D gene is left open where the match is weak. A clone size is listed for some rows: how often the clone was seen (once, few, many), or a class if it is expanded.

CDR3aa | CDR3nt | abundance | d_gene | j_gene | v_gene
CASSPLGTGDQYF | TGTGCCAGCAGTCCCCTGGGGACAGGGGACCAGTACTTC | once | TRBD1 | TRBJ2-5 | TRBV27
CASLGLAGVEQYF | TGTGCCAGCTTGGGACTAGCGGGAGTCGAGCAGTACTTC | NA | TRBD2 | TRBJ2-7 | TRBV6-1
CASSLEGGNQPQHF | TGCGCCAGCAGCTTGGAAGGGGGCAATCAGCCCCAGCATTTT | NA | NA | TRBJ1-5 | TRBV5-1
CASSQEMAGANEQFF | TGCGCCAGCAGCCAAGAAATGGCGGGAGCCAATGAGCAGTTCTTC | NA | TRBD2 | TRBJ2-1 | TRBV4-3
CASSPPRVLGIVFNEQFF | TGTGCCAGCAGCCCCCCGCGGGTTCTGGGGATCGTGTTCAATGAGCAGTTCTTC | NA | NA | TRBJ2-1 | TRBV13
CASSLVLAAYPYEQYF | TGTGCCAGCAGCTTAGTTTTAGCCGCCTACCCCTACGAGCAGTACTTC | NA | NA | TRBJ2-7 | TRBV7-8
CASSQEPGTSATDEQFF | TGCGCCAGCAGCCAAGAGCCCGGGACTAGCGCGACGGACGAGCAGTTCTTC | NA | TRBD2 | TRBJ2-1 | TRBV4-1
CASRVVAGVIGETQYF | TGTGCCAGCAGAGTCGTAGCGGGAGTTATTGGGGAGACCCAGTACTTC | NA | TRBD2 | TRBJ2-5 | TRBV2
CASSVAAGAGNTIYF | TGTGCCAGCAGCGTAGCCGCAGGGGCTGGAAACACCATATATTTT | NA | NA | TRBJ1-3 | TRBV9
CASSLDGLGGTEAFF | TGTGCCAGCAGTTTAGACGGTTTGGGGGGCACTGAAGCTTTCTTT | NA | NA | TRBJ1-1 | TRBV27
CASSFPQTGKNTF | TGTGCCAGCAGCTTCCCGCAGACAGGGAAGAACACCTTC | NA | TRBD1 | TRBJ1-2 | TRBV7-2
CASSQDRTGLRGYTF | TGCGCCAGCAGCCAAGATAGGACAGGTTTGAGGGGCTACACCTTC | NA | TRBD1 | TRBJ1-2 | TRBV4-3
CASSQGQAAGETQYF | TGTGCCAGCAGCCAGGGACAGGCGGCAGGGGAGACCCAGTACTTC | once | TRBD1 | TRBJ2-5 | TRBV13
CASSYSHGYQETQYF | TGTGCCAGCAGTTACTCGCACGGGTACCAAGAGACCCAGTACTTC | NA | NA | TRBJ2-5 | TRBV6-6
CASNQGPPGEQYF | TGTGCCAGCAATCAAGGACCCCCAGGCGAGCAGTACTTC | NA | NA | TRBJ2-7 | TRBV6-6
CASRLRDGENIQYF | TGTGCCAGCAGACTCCGGGACGGAGAAAACATTCAGTACTTC | NA | NA | TRBJ2-4 | TRBV6-5
CASSLSERQGLYEQYF | TGTGCCAGCAGTTTATCTGAGCGTCAGGGCCTCTACGAGCAGTACTTC | NA | NA | TRBJ2-7 | TRBV27
CASRLDRLYGYTF | TGTGCCAGCAGATTGGACAGGTTGTATGGCTACACCTTC | NA | TRBD1 | TRBJ1-2 | TRBV28
CSVRHDYEQYF | TGCAGCGTGAGACACGACTACGAGCAGTACTTC | NA | NA | TRBJ2-7 | TRBV29-1
CASSPSGGNEQFF | TGTGCCAGTAGTCCTAGCGGAGGCAATGAGCAGTTCTTC | NA | TRBD2 | TRBJ2-1 | TRBV19
CASRLHIAYEQYF | TGCGCCAGCAGACTTCACATCGCCTACGAGCAGTACTTC | NA | NA | TRBJ2-7 | TRBV5-1
CASSLSGALRPQHF | TGTGCCAGTAGTTTGAGCGGGGCCCTCCGGCCCCAGCATTTT | NA | NA | TRBJ1-5 | TRBV19
CASSEEGVYQPQHF | TGTGCCAGCAGTGAGGAGGGGGTCTATCAGCCCCAGCATTTT | NA | NA | TRBJ1-5 | TRBV6-1
CASSHLGWEETQYF | TGCGCCAGCAGCCACCTCGGTTGGGAAGAGACCCAGTACTTC | NA | NA | TRBJ2-5 | TRBV4-1
CASSLMTWSSYNEQFF | TGTGCCAGCAGCCTGATGACCTGGAGCTCCTACAATGAGCAGTTCTTC | NA | NA | TRBJ2-1 | TRBV28
CASSSRKGREETQYF | TGTGCCAGCAGCTCCCGTAAGGGACGGGAAGAGACCCAGTACTTC | NA | NA | TRBJ2-5 | TRBV7-9
CSAYRGPSNEAFF | TGCAGCGCATACAGGGGGCCATCGAATGAAGCTTTCTTT | NA | TRBD1 | TRBJ1-1 | TRBV29-1
CASSTYGYTF | TGTGCCAGTAGTACGTATGGCTACACCTTC | few | NA | TRBJ1-2 | TRBV19
CASSALAGTNTGELFF | TGTGCCAGCAGTGCCCTAGCGGGAACGAACACCGGGGAGCTGTTTTTT | once | TRBD2 | TRBJ2-2 | TRBV2
CASSLLETGELFF | TGTGCCAGCAGCTTGCTAGAAACCGGGGAGCTGTTTTTT | NA | NA | TRBJ2-2 | TRBV7-8
CASSGEFSNTEAFF | TGTGCCAGCAGCGGCGAATTTTCGAACACTGAAGCTTTCTTT | NA | NA | TRBJ1-1 | TRBV9
CASSLAQSYEQYF | TGTGCCAGCAGCTTAGCACAGTCCTACGAGCAGTACTTC | NA | NA | TRBJ2-7 | TRBV11-2
CASRGVGGQETQYF | TGCGCCAGCAGAGGAGTCGGGGGTCAGGAGACCCAGTACTTC | NA | NA | TRBJ2-5 | TRBV5-1
CASSPGQGPQETQYF | TGTGCCAGCAGTCCTGGACAGGGGCCCCAAGAGACCCAGTACTTC | NA | TRBD1 | TRBJ2-5 | TRBV2
CASSYSGGTGELFF | TGTGCCAGCAGTTACTCGGGCGGGACTGGGGAGCTGTTTTTT | once | NA | TRBJ2-2 | TRBV6-5
CASNPVAESSYEQYF | TGTGCCAGCAATCCCGTAGCGGAAAGCTCCTACGAGCAGTACTTC | NA | NA | TRBJ2-7 | TRBV27
CASSSAPSGMGNEQFF | TGCGCCAGCAGCTCCGCTCCTAGCGGGATGGGCAATGAGCAGTTCTTC | NA | TRBD2 | TRBJ2-1 | TRBV10-1
CASSPPRDRSTEAFF | TGTGCCAGCAGCCCCCCTCGGGACAGGAGTACTGAAGCTTTCTTT | NA | TRBD1 | TRBJ1-1 | TRBV7-9
CASSQTGASTDTQYF | TGTGCCAGCAGTCAAACAGGGGCTAGCACAGATACGCAGTATTTT | NA | TRBD1 | TRBJ2-3 | TRBV28
CSVWLSGSHYEQYF | TGCAGCGTTTGGTTAAGCGGGAGTCACTACGAGCAGTACTTC | NA | TRBD2 | TRBJ2-7 | TRBV29-1
CATSRGAVRVNQPQHF | TGTGCCACCAGCAGAGGAGCGGTCAGAGTTAATCAGCCCCAGCATTTT | NA | NA | TRBJ1-5 | TRBV15
CASSLSVYEQFF | TGTGCCAGCAGCTTGTCTGTCTATGAGCAGTTCTTC | NA | NA | TRBJ2-1 | TRBV5-6
CASSLSDSGLGNEQFF | TGTGCCAGCAGTCTCTCCGATAGCGGGTTGGGTAATGAGCAGTTCTTC | NA | TRBD2 | TRBJ2-1 | TRBV2